Sequencing of this TCR beta chain was carried out in a study of blood T cell repertoires in COVID-19. Study as a whole: Collection of acute and convalescent COVID-19 samples took place in the United States, Italy and Spain.

V shed 6 bases and J 0 bases; nucleotides not matched to a gene: 5. The CDR3 contains 15 residues. Per germline, CDR1 MNHEY and CDR2 SMNVEV (reference sequence). Original handling: The authors estimated nucleated cell counts from reference gene primer amplification. Generated by immunoSEQ multiplex PCR, the TCRdb table keeps only in-frame clones and is missing some. V and J calls and clone size are copied from that table; D and trimming were computed from the DNA. The sample yields 75,000 or so clones, 87% seen once. Source material: peripheral blood. The clonotype originates from a woman older than 75 with active or convalescent COVID-19. The J gene is TRBJ1-5, the V gene TRBV27, with 7 bases lining up with TRBD1. The CDR3 nucleotides read TGTGCCAGCAGCCCACAGGGGTATAGCAATCAGCCCCAGCATTTT. It codes for CASSPQGYSNQPQHF.